Here is one T cell receptor (beta chain) with its context. These data belong to a study of blood T cell repertoires in COVID-19. Study summary: Nucleic acid was either cDNA or gDNA, and it came from T cells, B-cell-depleted T cells, or PBMCs.

From germline, CDR1 is SGHTA and CDR2 FQGNSA. Trimming shortened V by 4 bases and J by 0 bases, and 9 bases separated the two germline ends. The CDR3 extends over 14 amino acids. The table came from immunoSEQ multiplex PCR; TCRdb's copy has only in-frame clones and leaves some out. In the table there are about 210,000 clones, around 86% of which are singletons. This clonotype originated in a woman aged 35 to 49 in a cohort exposed to, infected with or recovered from COVID-19 (not recorded which). The V call is TRBV7-2, the J call TRBJ2-5, with D maybe TRBD2 (5 bases). Material: PBMCs or T cells enriched from blood (not recorded which). CDR3 sequence reads: CASSSRLNQETQYF. The CDR3, as DNA: TGTGCCAGCAGCTCAAGACTAAACCAAGAGACCCAGTACTTC.